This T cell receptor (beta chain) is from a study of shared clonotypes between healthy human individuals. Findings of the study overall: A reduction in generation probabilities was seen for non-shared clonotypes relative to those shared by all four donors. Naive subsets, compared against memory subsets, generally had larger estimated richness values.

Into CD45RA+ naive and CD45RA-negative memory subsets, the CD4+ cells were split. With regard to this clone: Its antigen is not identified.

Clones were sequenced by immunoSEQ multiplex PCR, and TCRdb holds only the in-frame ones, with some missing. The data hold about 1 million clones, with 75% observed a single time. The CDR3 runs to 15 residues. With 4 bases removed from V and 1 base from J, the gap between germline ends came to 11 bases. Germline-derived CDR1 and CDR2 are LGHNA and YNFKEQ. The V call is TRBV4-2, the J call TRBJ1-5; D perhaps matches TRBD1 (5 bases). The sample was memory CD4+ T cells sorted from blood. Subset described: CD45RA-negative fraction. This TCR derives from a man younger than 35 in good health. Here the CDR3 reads CASSPGVGSNQPQHF. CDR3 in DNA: TGTGCCAGCAGCCCGGGGGTAGGAAGCAATCAGCCCCAGCATTTT.